This TCR beta chain comes out of a study of cytomegalovirus exposure and HLA in healthy donors. Notes on the study in general: It is likely that the observed cluster of highly shared sequence variants was a sequencing artifact. Some public TCRs appeared in many individuals, while most sequences were rare. TCR beta chains numbering more than 150 were designated cytomegalovirus-associated.

A note on this clone: Its specificity is unknown.

Donors consisted of healthy bone marrow donors. PCR primers comprised 60 Vbeta and 13 Jbeta primers. Generated by immunoSEQ multiplex PCR, the TCRdb table keeps only in-frame clones and is missing some. This sample has around 190,000 clones, with over 60% found just once. The CDR3 has 15 residues. V was clipped by 0 bases and J by 1 base, with 10 bases between them. Germline CDR1 and CDR2: SGDLS and YYNGEE. The sequenced sample consisted of PBMCs. The V gene is TRBV9, the J gene TRBJ1-2, with D unclear. This receptor was identified in a woman between 35 and 50 years old in good health and CMV-seronegative. The DNA of the CDR3 is TGTGCCAGCAGCGTAGAGCCACTGCTTAACTATGGCTACACCTTC. This gives the protein CASSVEPLLNYGYTF.